A single TCR beta chain is shown here with its context. Its antigen target is currently unknown. One base away there is no much larger clone; base qualities are not given. The data originate from a study of shared clonotypes between healthy human individuals (dated by TCRdb to 2019 to 2021). At the level of the whole study: The cohort included three men and a couple of women between 18 and 49 years of age. For each donor, three plates each were used for CD4 naive and CD4 memory, two plates were used for CD8 naive, and one plate was used for CD8 memory. To estimate repertoire size and how much clonotype sharing occurs between individuals, the study deeply sequenced the blood TCR repertoires of five healthy adults. Libraries were prepared and TCR repertoires were sequenced by different laboratories using diverse techniques, in order to increase sequencing depth and limit assay-specific biases. Per donor, leukapheresis produced somewhere between about 0.9 and 9 billion PBMCs. General conclusions and limits of the study: Compared with non-shared clonotypes, clonotypes shared by all four sorted-subset donors had higher generation probabilities. Only blood was sampled, and tissue TCR repertoires likely differ from those in blood. Across several donors, around 5% of naive CD4, 3.5% of naive CD8, approximately 2.5% of memory CD4, and under 0.45% of memory CD8 clonotypes were shared. Pairwise subsampling led to the expectation that sequencing depth would affect the degree of clonotype sharing among donors. Estimated clonotype richness was generally larger for naive than for memory subsets. The genetic and exposure-history diversity represented was limited by the small number of donors. Incomplete sequencing was indicated by rarefaction of sorted-subset datasets, despite the large sequencing depth.

CD8 naive samples consisted of CD45RO-negative cells that were positively selected for CCR7, yielding a CD45RA+CCR7+ population without TemRA cells. The donors were healthy, HIV-negative adults with no recently reported acute infections or vaccinations. Only Caucasian adults living in Nashville, Tennessee, USA were represented among the donors. Blood was collected by leukapheresis, and PBMCs were isolated by Ficoll-Histopaque density gradient centrifugation and then cryopreserved in liquid nitrogen vapor phase. Purity and quantity of every magnetically sorted T cell population were checked by analytical flow cytometry. Genomic DNA was isolated from each sorted fraction and quantified by UV absorbance on a Nanodrop 2000c. Using the deep immunoSEQ assay, TCR CDR3 regions were amplified from genomic DNA by multiplex PCR. Genomic DNA extracted from each cell subset was distributed evenly over all wells of several immunoSEQ 96-well plates, and each plate served as one replicate. For sorted subsets, approximately 210 ng of genomic DNA, equivalent to 25,000 to 35,000 T cell genomes, went into each replicate PCR. The purified libraries were quantified using a Qubit 3.0 fluorometer, sized with a Bioanalyzer 2100, and then quantified again using the KAPA Library Quantification kit. Every immunoSEQ 96-well plate was sequenced on a dedicated single-read 150-cycle Illumina NextSeq 550 flow cell. Concerning the study's data processing: The immunoSEQ output contained only junctional sequences without quality scores, so filtering could not match that applied to full-length reads. Sequences were annotated with PyIR, a Python wrapper for IgBLAST v1.9, and V/J genes and CDR3 were assigned using IMGT germline references. Reads were removed for weak V/J assignments (E-value above 1e-6), missing CDR3, stop codons, out-of-frame junctions, or ambiguous translated residues. V3J clonotypes were defined by identical inferred V gene, J gene, and CDR3 amino acid sequence. Percentage overlap between repertoires was calculated by dividing the number of shared unique clonotypes by the size of the smaller repertoire. Three approaches were used to assess repertoire richness: RTK rarefaction, the Chao1 estimator, and Recon v2.1 estimates of unobserved clonotypes. For all TCRbeta clonotypes obtained by the gDNA method from a handful of donors, generation probabilities were computed with OLGA. TCRdb's version of the immuneACCESS table is confined to in-frame rearrangements and falls short of the full clone set. An unresolved V gene accounts for under half of the shortfall where checked; the remainder is of unknown origin. D and trimming were read from the DNA, whereas the V and J calls and clone size are those reported in that table. The sample has 500,000 to 700,000 clones on record, 85% to 95% of them singletons. Jointly, the top ten make up over 0.1% of the sample.

The germline V and J ends show losses of 6 bases and 4 bases respectively, and no gene match explains 5 bases of the junction. Reading from cysteine to phenylalanine, the CDR3 counts 13 amino acids. Here the CDR3 DNA is all that survives: 39 bases in frame from base 1. The germline V gene provides CDR1 MDHEN and CDR2 SYDVKM. The clonotype comes from a woman in her 30s in good health. Sequencing was carried out using naive CD8+ T cells sorted from blood. The cell subset or site label on this specimen signifies: CD45RA+CCR7+. Recombination linked TRBV28 to TRBJ2-5, and 7 bases in between align with TRBD1. The nucleotide sequence reads TGTGCCAGCAGCCACAACAGGGGAGAGACCCAGTACTTC. This translates into CASSHNRGETQYF.